This T cell receptor (beta chain) was captured by sequencing in a study of cytomegalovirus exposure and HLA in healthy donors. Study background: Earlier findings included 117 million unique TCR beta sequences obtained from 170 million or so T cells.

On this clone: Its cognate antigen is unknown.

Study-wide results and limits: Among CMV-associated TCR beta chains, most appeared HLA-restricted in a later analysis. The authors reported that TCR beta sequences could predict HLA-A and HLA-B alleles. These predictions were accurate for most subjects in the first cohort.

Germline assignment: CDR1 SGHAT and CDR2 FQNNGV. The CDR3 has 14 residues. V lost 4 bases to trimming and J lost 3 bases; unmatched junction nucleotides: 6. Vbeta (60) and Jbeta (13) primers were used in the PCR. Repertoires were generated with immunoSEQ multiplex PCR, while TCRdb's copy carries only in-frame clones and drops some. The table has 150,000 to 200,000 clones, 81% seen once; the top ten hold less than 2%. Healthy bone marrow donors supplied every sample. The origin of this receptor is a man aged 18 to 35 in good health and CMV-seronegative. This chain uses TRBV11-2 with TRBJ2-7; 7 nucleotides match TRBD2. Material: PBMCs. The DNA of the CDR3 is TGTGCCAGCAGCTGGGGTGGCGGGAGCTACGAGCAGTACTTC. It specifies CASSWGGGSYEQYF. Full variable domain (missing parts from reference TRBV11-2 and TRBJ2-7): EAGVAQSPRYKIIEKRQSVAFWCNPISGHATLYWYQQILGQGPKLLIQFQNNGVVDDSQLPKDRFSAERLKGVDSTLKIQPAKLEDSAVYLCASSWGGGSYEQYFGPGTRLTVT.